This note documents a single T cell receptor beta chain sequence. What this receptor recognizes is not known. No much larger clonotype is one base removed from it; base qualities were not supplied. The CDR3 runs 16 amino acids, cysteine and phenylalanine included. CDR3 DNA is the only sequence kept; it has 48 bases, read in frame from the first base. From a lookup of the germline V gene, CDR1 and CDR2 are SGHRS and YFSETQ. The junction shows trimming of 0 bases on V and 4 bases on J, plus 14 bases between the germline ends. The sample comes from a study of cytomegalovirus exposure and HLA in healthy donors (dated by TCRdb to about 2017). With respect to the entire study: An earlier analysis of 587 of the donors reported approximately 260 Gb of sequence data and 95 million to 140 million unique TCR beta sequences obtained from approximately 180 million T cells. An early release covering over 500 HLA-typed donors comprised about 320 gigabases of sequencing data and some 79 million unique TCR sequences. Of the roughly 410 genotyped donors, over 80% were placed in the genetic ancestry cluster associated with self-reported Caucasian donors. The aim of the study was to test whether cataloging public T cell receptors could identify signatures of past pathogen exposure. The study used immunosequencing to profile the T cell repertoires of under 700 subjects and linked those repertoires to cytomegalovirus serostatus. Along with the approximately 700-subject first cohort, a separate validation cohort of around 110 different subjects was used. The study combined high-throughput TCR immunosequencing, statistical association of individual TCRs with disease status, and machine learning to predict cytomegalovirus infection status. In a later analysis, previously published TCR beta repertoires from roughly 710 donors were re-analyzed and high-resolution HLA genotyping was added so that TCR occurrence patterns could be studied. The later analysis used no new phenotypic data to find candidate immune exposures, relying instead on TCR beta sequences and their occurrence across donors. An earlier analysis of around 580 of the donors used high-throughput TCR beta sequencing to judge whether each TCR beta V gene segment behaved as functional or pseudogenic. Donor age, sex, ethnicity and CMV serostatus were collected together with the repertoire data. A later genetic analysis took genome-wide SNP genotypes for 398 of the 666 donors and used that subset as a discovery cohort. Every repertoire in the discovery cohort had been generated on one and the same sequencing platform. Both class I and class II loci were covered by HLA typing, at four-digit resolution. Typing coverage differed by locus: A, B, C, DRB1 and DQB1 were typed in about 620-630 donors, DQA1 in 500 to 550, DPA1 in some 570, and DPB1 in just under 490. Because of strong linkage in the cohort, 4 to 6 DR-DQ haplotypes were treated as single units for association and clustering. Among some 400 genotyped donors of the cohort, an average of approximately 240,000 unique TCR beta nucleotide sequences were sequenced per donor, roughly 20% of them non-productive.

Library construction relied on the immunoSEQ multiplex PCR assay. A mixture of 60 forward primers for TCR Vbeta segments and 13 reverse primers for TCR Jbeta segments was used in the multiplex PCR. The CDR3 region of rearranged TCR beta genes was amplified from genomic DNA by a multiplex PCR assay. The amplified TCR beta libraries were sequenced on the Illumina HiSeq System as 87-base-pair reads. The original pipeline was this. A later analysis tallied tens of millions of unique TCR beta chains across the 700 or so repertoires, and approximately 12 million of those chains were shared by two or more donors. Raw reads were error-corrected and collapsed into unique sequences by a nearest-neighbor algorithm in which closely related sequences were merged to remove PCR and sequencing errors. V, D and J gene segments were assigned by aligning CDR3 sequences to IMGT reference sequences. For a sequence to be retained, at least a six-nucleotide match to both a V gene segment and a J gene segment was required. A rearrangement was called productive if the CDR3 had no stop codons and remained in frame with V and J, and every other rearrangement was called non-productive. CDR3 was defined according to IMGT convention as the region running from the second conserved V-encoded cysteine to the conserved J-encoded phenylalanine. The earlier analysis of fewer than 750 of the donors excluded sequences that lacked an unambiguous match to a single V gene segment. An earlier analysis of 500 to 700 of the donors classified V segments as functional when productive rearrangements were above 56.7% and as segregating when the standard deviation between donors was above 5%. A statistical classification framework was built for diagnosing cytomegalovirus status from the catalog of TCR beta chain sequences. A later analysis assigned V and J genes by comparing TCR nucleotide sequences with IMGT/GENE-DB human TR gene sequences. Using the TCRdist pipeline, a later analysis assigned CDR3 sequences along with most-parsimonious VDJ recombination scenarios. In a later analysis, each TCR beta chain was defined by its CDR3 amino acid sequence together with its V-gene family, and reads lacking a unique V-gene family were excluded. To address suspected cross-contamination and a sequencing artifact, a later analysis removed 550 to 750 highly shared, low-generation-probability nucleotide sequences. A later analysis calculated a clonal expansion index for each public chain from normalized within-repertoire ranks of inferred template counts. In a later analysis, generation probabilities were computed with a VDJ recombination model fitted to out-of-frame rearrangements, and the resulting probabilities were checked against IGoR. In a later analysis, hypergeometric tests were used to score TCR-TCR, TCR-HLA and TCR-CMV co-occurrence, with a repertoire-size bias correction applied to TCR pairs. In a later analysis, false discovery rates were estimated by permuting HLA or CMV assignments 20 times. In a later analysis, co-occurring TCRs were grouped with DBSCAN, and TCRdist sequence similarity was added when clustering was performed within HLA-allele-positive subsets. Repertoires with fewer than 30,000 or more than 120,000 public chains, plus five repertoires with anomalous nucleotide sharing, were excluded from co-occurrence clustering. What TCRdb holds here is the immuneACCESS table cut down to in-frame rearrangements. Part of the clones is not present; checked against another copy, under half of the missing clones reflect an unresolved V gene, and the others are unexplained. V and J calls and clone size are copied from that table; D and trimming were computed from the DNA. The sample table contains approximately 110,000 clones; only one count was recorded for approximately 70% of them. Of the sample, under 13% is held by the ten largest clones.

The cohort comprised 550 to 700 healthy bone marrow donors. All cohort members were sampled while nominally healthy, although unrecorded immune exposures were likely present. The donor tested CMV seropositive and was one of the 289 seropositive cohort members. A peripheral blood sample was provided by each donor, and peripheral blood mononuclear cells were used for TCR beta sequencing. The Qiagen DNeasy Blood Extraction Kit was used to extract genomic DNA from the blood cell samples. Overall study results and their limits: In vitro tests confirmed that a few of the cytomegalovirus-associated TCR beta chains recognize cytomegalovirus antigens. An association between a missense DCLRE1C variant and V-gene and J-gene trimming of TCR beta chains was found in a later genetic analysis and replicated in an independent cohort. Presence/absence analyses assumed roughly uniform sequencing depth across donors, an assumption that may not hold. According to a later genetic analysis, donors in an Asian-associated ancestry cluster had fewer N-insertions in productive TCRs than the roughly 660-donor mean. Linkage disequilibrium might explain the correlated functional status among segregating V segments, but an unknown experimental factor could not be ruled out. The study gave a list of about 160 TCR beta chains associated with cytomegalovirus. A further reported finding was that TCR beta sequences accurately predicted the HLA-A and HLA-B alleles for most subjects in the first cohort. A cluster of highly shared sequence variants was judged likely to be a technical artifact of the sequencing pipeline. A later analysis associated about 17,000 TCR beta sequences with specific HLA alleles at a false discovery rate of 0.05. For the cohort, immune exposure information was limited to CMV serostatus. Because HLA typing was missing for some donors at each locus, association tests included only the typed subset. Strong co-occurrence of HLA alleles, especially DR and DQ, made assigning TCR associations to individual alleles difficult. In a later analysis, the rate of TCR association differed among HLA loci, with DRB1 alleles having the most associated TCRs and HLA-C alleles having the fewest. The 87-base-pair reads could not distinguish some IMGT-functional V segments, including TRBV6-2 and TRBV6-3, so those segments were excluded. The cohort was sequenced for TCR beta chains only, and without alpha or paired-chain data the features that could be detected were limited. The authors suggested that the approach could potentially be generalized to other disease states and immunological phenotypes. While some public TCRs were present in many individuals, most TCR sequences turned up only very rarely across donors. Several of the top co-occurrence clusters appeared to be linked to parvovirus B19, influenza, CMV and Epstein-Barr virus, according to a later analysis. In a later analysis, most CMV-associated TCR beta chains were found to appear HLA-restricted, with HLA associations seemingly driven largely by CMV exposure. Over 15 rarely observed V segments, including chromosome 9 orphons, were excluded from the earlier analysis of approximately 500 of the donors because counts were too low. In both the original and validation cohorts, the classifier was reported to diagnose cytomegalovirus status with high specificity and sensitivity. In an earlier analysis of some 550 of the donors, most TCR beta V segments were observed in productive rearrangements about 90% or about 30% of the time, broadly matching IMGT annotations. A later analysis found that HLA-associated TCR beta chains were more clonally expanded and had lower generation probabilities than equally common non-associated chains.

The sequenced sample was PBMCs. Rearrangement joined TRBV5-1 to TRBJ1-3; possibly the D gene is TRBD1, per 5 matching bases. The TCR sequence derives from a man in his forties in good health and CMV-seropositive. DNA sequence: TGCGCCAGCAGCTTGGCGGGGGTTAGGCACGGAAACACCATATATTTT. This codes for CASSLAGVRHGNTIYF.